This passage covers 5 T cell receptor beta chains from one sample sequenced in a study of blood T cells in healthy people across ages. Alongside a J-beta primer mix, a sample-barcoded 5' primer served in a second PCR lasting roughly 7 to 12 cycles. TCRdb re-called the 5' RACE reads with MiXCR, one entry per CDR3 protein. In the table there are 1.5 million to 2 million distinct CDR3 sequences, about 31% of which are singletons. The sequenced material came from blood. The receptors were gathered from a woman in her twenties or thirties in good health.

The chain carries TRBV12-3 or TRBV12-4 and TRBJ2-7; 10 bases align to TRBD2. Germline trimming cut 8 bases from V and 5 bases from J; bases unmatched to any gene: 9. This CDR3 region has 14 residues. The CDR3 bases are TGTGCCAGCTCGGCTAGCGGGAGTTCCCACGAGCAGTACTTC. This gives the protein CASSASGSSHEQYF.

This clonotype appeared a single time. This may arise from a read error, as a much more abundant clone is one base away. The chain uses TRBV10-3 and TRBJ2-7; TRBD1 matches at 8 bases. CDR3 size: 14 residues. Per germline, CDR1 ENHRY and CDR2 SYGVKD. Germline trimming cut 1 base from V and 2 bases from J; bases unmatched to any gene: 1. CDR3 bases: TGTGCCATCAGTGAGTGGACAGGGACCTACGAGCAGTACTTC. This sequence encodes CAISEWTGTYEQYF.

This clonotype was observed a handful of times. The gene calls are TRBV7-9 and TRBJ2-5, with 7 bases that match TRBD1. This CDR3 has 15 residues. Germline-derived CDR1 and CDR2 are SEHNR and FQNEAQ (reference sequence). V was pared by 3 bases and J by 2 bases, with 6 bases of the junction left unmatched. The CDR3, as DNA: TGTGCCAGCAGCTTGGGCAGGGGGATTCAAGAGACCCAGTACTTC. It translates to CASSLGRGIQETQYF.

The DNA of the CDR3 is TGTGCCAGCAGTGAAAGGGCCAACGTCCTGACTTTC. This sequence encodes CASSERANVLTF. V and J are TRBV28 and TRBJ2-6; D gene uncertain. This CDR3 has 12 residues. Trimming shortened V by 5 bases and J by 5 bases, and 4 bases separated the two germline ends. Germline values: CDR1 MDHEN, CDR2 SYDVKM.

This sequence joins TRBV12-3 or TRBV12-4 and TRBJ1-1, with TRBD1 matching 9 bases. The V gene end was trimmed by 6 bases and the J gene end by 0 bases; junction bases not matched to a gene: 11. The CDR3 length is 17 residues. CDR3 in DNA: TGTGCCAGCAGGTCCCTTTGGGGACAGGGAATGAACACTGAAGCTTTCTTT. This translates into CASRSLWGQGMNTEAFF.